Following are 24 T cell receptor beta chains from one sample sequenced in a study of shared T cell receptors in the human thymus. The table came from immunoSEQ multiplex PCR; TCRdb's copy has only in-frame clones and leaves some out. The table records 700,000 to 750,000 clones, 70% to 90% of them present only once. These same data were also listed under a study on human thymus T cells.

Sequencing input: thymocytes. These receptors came from a girl under two years old with a congenital heart defect.

The CDR3 region is CASSQAPPGQGLKTEAFF. CDR3 nucleotide sequence: TGTGCCAGCAGCCAAGCGCCCCCGGGACAGGGGCTTAAAACTGAAGCTTTCTTT. This chain links TRBV14 with TRBJ1-1; 10 bases align to TRBD1. Germline V gives CDR1 SGHDN, CDR2 FVKESK. The CDR3 runs to 18 residues. J gave up 5 bases and V 1 base, and 13 bases lay outside the gene matches. Looking up the rest from reference TRBV14 and TRBJ1-1 gives the full variable domain: EAGVTQFPSHSVIEKGQTVTLRCDPISGHDNLYWYRRVMGKEIKFLLHFVKESKQDESGMPNNRFLAERTGGTYSTLKVQPAELEDSGVYFCASSQAPPGQGLKTEAFFGQGTRLTVV.

This chain connects TRBV28 to TRBJ2-7; TRBD1 aligns across 9 bases. The CDR3 is 16 residues long. Germline CDR1 reads MDHEN; CDR2 reads SYDVKM. Trimming cost V 5 bases and J 6 bases; bases outside gene matches: 14. CDR3 DNA: TGTGCCAGCAGTCATACCGCTCTGGGACAGGGCTGCGAGCAGTACTTC. This encodes CASSHTALGQGCEQYF.

This clone occurred a few times. The chain has TRBV5-1 and TRBJ1-1; perhaps TRBD1 as D (6 bases). Per the germline V gene, CDR1 is SGHRS and CDR2 is YFSETQ. The CDR3 length is 16 residues. The V end lost 0 bases, the J end lost 1 base, and 13 bases lay between the germline ends. For the CDR3, the DNA is TGCGCCAGCAGCTTGGTACCCAGGGGTGAGAACACTGAAGCTTTCTTT. Encoded protein: CASSLVPRGENTEAFF. The full variable domain, completed using reference TRBV5-1 and TRBJ1-1, is KAGVTQTPRYLIKTRGQQVTLSCSPISGHRSVSWYQQTPGQGLQFLFEYFSETQRNKGNFPGRFSGRQFSNSRSEMNVSTLELGDSALYLCASSLVPRGENTEAFFGQGTRLTVV.

Points on this clone: One end of the junction does not line up with germline, which may come from a read error. The V call is TRBV5-6, the J call TRBJ1-1; no reliable D call. The CDR3 is 16 amino acids. CDR1 SGHDT and CDR2 YYEEEE come from the germline V gene. The CDR3 here is CASGLSPPRIYTEAFF. CDR3 bases: TGTGCCAGCGGCTTGTCCCCGCCCAGAATCTACACTGAAGCTTTCTTT.

The chain links TRBV5-5 to TRBJ1-2; 10 bases match TRBD1. Looked up from germline, CDR1 is SGHKS and CDR2 is YYEKEE (reference sequence). The CDR3 consists of 18 residues. With 4 bases clipped from V and 2 bases from J, the junction kept 14 bases outside the gene matches. CDR3 sequence (DNA): TGTGCCAGCAGCCAAGTCGGGACAGGGGTGCATAAAAACTATGGCTACACCTTC. As protein: CASSQVGTGVHKNYGYTF. Combining the CDR3 with reference TRBV5-5 and TRBJ1-2 gives the whole variable domain DAGVTQSPTHLIKTRGQQVTLRCSPISGHKSVSWYQQVLGQGPQFIFQYYEKEERGRGNFPDRFSARQFPNYSSELNVNALLLGDSALYLCASSQVGTGVHKNYGYTFGSGTRLTVV.

The chain joins TRBV6-1 to TRBJ1-2; perhaps TRBD1 as D (6 bases). V was clipped by 4 bases and J by 4 bases, with 13 bases between them. Germline V lookup: CDR1 MNHNS, CDR2 SASEGT. The CDR3 covers 14 residues. CDR3 loop: CASSGDRSLYGYTF. In nucleotides, the CDR3 is TGTGCCAGCAGTGGAGACAGGTCCCTCTATGGCTACACCTTC.

This clone was observed once. V is TRBV4-1 and J is TRBJ2-1; possible D gene TRBD1, 6 bases. V lost 4 bases, J lost 0 bases, and 13 bases lay in between. Germline CDR1 reads MGHRA; CDR2 reads YSYEKL. This CDR3 region has 16 residues. DNA of the CDR3: TGCGCCAGCAGCCTCCTAACCAGGGGCTCCTACAATGAGCAGTTCTTC. Encoded protein: CASSLLTRGSYNEQFF.

The chain uses TRBV7-3 and TRBJ2-1, with TRBD2 matching 11 bases. Germline V gene data show CDR1 as SGHTA and CDR2 as FQGTGA. Trimming removed 4 bases from V and 2 bases from J; junction bases left unmatched: 13. The length of the CDR3 is 19 residues. In DNA, the CDR3 is TGTGCCAGCAGCTCAAAAACTAGCGGGGGAGGGAAGACCTACAATGAGCAGTTCTTC. Its protein product is CASSSKTSGGGKTYNEQFF.

V is TRBV9 and J is TRBJ1-2, with a weak D call TRBD1 (5 bases). The germline V gene encodes CDR1 SGDLS and CDR2 YYNGEE. The CDR3 is made up of 17 amino acids. V lost 0 bases to trimming and J lost 6 bases, with 21 bases between them. DNA for the CDR3: TGTGCCAGCAGCGTAGAAGGAATCCCGGCGGGGGGGAATGGCTACACCTTC. Translated: CASSVEGIPAGGNGYTF.

The genes are TRBV5-1 and TRBJ2-5, with TRBD1 matching over 7 bases. The junction had 15 bases not matched to a gene; V was cut back by 4 bases and J by 3 bases. The CDR3 is 17 amino acids. Per germline, CDR1 SGHRS and CDR2 YFSETQ. The CDR3 spells CASSGLPIRTGKETQYF. The CDR3 bases are TGCGCCAGCAGCGGCTTACCCATCCGGACAGGAAAAGAGACCCAGTACTTC.

This clone has a handful of counts. The chain links TRBV5-5 to TRBJ1-1; D not certain. Germline V lookup: CDR1 SGHKS, CDR2 YYEKEE (reference sequence). The ends were cut back, 7 bases at V and 4 bases at J, with 17 bases in the middle. The CDR3 consists of 14 residues. CDR3 DNA: TGTGCCAGCGAAGATGAGGCGGGAATCACTGAAGCTTTCTTT. Protein product: CASEDEAGITEAFF. Based on the CDR3 plus reference TRBV5-5 and TRBJ1-1, the full variable domain is DAGVTQSPTHLIKTRGQQVTLRCSPISGHKSVSWYQQVLGQGPQFIFQYYEKEERGRGNFPDRFSARQFPNYSSELNVNALLLGDSALYLCASEDEAGITEAFFGQGTRLTVV.

CDR3 region: CASSKGPGLPSYEQYF. The CDR3, as DNA: TGTGCCAGTAGTAAGGGACCGGGACTTCCCTCCTACGAGCAGTACTTC. This chain uses TRBV19 with TRBJ2-7, with D possibly TRBD2 on 6 matching bases. The CDR3 extends over 16 amino acids. The germline CDR1 and CDR2 sequences are LNHDA and SQIVND (reference sequence). The ends were cut back, 4 bases at V and 0 bases at J, with 16 bases in the middle. The full variable domain, in which reference TRBV19 and TRBJ2-7 provide the parts outside the CDR3, is DGGITQSPKYLFRKEGQNVTLSCEQNLNHDAMYWYRQDPGQGLRLIYYSQIVNDFQKGDIAEGYSVSREKKESFPLTVTSAQKNPTAFYLCASSKGPGLPSYEQYFGPGTRLTVT.

The chain recombines TRBV5-1 with TRBJ2-7, with D possibly matching TRBD2 (7 bases). From germline, CDR1 is SGHRS and CDR2 YFSETQ. Trimming took off 3 bases at V and 3 bases at J, with 16 bases between the two ends. The CDR3 runs to 15 residues. The CDR3 DNA is TGCGCCAGCAGCTCTACCCGGGGGGCAGTCTACGAGCAGTACTTC. Encoded protein: CASSSTRGAVYEQYF.

The chain has TRBV4-1 and TRBJ2-3; possibly TRBD1 for D (6 bases). V was pared by 2 bases and J by 4 bases, with 10 bases between. The length of the CDR3 is 14 residues. Germline V gene lookup returns CDR1 MGHRA and CDR2 YSYEKL. The CDR3 nucleotides read TGCGCCAGCAGCCAAACAGGGTTGGCAGATACGCAGTATTTT. Translated, it gives CASSQTGLADTQYF.

The J gene is TRBJ1-1, the V gene TRBV11-2; D is undetermined. The germline V and J ends were trimmed by 6 bases and 8 bases, with 13 bases remaining between them. The CDR3 covers 12 residues. From germline, CDR1 is SGHAT and CDR2 FQNNGV. In DNA, the CDR3 is TGTGCCAGCAGGCCGACACTCGCCGAAGCTTTCTTT. This gives the protein CASRPTLAEAFF.

CDR3 protein: CASTASGGSETQYF. CDR3 DNA sequence: TGTGCCAGCACGGCTAGCGGGGGATCAGAGACCCAGTACTTC. The rearrangement joins TRBV27 to TRBJ2-5; 10 positions match TRBD2. CDR3 length equals 14 residues. J lost 4 bases, V lost 7 bases, and 6 bases had no gene match. The germline V gene has CDR1 MNHEY and CDR2 SMNVEV (reference sequence).

With respect to this clone: Sequence at one end of the junction differs from germline and may be a read error. The rearrangement links TRBV6-1 to TRBJ2-7, with D possibly matching TRBD2 (7 bases). There are 22 residues in the CDR3. Germline V gene data show CDR1 as MNHNS and CDR2 as SASEGT. The CDR3 sequence: CAGSEVQRTGGSPLAKTYEQYF. Written as DNA, the CDR3 is TGTGCCGGCAGTGAAGTTCAACGAACGGGGGGCTCACCTCTCGCAAAGACTTACGAGCAGTACTTC.

V is TRBV6-4 and J is TRBJ2-2, with a possible D match to TRBD1 (5 bases). The CDR3 has 16 residues. With 5 bases removed from V and 1 base from J, the gap between germline ends came to 14 bases. CDR1 MRHNA and CDR2 SNTAGT come from the germline V gene. Here the CDR3 DNA reads TGTGCCAGCAGTTCCTTTTACAGGAGGAACACCGGGGAGCTGTTTTTT. Translated, it gives CASSSFYRRNTGELFF.

This chain uses TRBV6-5 with TRBJ2-1; a weak D match, TRBD2 (5 bases). The germline V gene encodes CDR1 MNHEY and CDR2 SVGAGI. Trimming took 5 bases from V and 6 from J, leaving 17 bases between them. The CDR3 runs 15 residues. The CDR3 coding sequence is TGTGCCAGCAGTCACGGCAGGTCGGGGTTCAATGAGCAGTTCTTC. It yields the protein CASSHGRSGFNEQFF.

This chain joins TRBV29-1 and TRBJ1-2; TRBD1 matches at 9 bases. The CDR3 contains 12 residues. The trim removed 2 bases at V and 7 bases at J, leaving 2 bases unmatched. Germline assignment: CDR1 SQVTM and CDR2 ANQGSEA. Written as DNA, the CDR3 is TGCAGCGTTGAAAGACAGGGGGGTGGCTACACCTTC. It is translated as CSVERQGGGYTF.

The CDR3 reads CASSSHLRAYEQYF. As DNA, the CDR3 is TGTGCCAGCAGCTCGCACCTGAGAGCCTACGAGCAGTACTTC. The genes are TRBV9 and TRBJ2-7, with D unresolved. V was trimmed by 4 bases and J by 2 bases, leaving 13 bases between them. This CDR3 comprises 14 residues. The germline V gene encodes CDR1 SGDLS and CDR2 YYNGEE.

This sequence joins TRBV28 and TRBJ2-7; possibly TRBD1 for D (5 bases). CDR1 MDHEN and CDR2 SYDVKM come from the germline V gene. The CDR3 contains 16 residues. V shed 3 bases and J shed 2 bases, with 17 bases lying between them. The CDR3 region has the DNA TGTGCCAGCAGTTTGTTGGTTGGGGCAGCACCCTACGAGCAGTACTTC. Its protein is CASSLLVGAAPYEQYF.

The CDR3 nucleotides are TGCAGCGGGGGGGGCCATGGCTACACCTTC. This gives the protein CSGGGHGYTF. The chain uses TRBV20-1 and TRBJ1-2, with a tentative D call TRBD1 (6 bases). Per the germline V gene, CDR1 is DFQATT and CDR2 is SNEGSKA (reference sequence). This CDR3 contains 10 residues.

The V and J genes are TRBV6-6 and TRBJ1-2, with D perhaps matching TRBD1 (5 bases). This CDR3 comprises 14 residues. CDR1 MNHNY and CDR2 SVGAGI come from the germline V gene (reference sequence). Trimming left V 5 bases short and J 7 bases short, with 17 bases between. CDR3 nucleotide sequence: TGTGCCAGCAGTGTTAAAGGGGTTCCCGCTGGCTACACCTTC. Translation gives CASSVKGVPAGYTF.